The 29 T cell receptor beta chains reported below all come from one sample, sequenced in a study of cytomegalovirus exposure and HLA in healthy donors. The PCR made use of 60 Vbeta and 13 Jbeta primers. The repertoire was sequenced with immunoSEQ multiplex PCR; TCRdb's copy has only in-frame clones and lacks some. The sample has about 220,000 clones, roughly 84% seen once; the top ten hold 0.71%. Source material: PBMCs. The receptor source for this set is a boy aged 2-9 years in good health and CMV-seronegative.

The chain's CDR3 is CASSSGLTNEQYF. CDR3 in DNA: TGTGCCAGCAGTAGCGGGCTCACCAACGAGCAGTACTTC. The V and J genes are TRBV14 and TRBJ2-7; 7 bases agree with TRBD2. The V gene's germline CDR1 is SGHDN and CDR2 FVKESK. V dropped 6 bases and J dropped 5; count of bases not matched to a gene: 7. CDR3 size: 13 residues.

The CDR3 sequence: CASSPPLVAGLLAKNIQYF. Written as DNA, the CDR3 is TGTGCCAGCAGCCCTCCGTTGGTAGCGGGACTTCTAGCCAAAAACATTCAGTACTTC. This chain links TRBV4-2 with TRBJ2-4; 8 positions match TRBD2. Germline trimming cut 4 bases from V and 0 bases from J; bases unmatched to any gene: 14. Germline-derived CDR1 and CDR2 are LGHNA and YNFKEQ. The CDR3 runs 19 residues.

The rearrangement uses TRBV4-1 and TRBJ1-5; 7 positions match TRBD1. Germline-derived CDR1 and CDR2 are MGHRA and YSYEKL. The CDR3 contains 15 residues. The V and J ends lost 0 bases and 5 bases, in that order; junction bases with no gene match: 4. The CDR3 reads CASSQDPGGHQPQHF. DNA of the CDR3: TGCGCCAGCAGCCAAGATCCAGGGGGGCATCAGCCCCAGCATTTT.

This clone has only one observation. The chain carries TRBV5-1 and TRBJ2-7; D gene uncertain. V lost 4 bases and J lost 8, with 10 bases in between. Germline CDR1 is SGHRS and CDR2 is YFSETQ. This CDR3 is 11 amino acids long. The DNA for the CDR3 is TGCGCCAGCAGCGAGGATTTTCAGCAGTACTTC. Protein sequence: CASSEDFQQYF.

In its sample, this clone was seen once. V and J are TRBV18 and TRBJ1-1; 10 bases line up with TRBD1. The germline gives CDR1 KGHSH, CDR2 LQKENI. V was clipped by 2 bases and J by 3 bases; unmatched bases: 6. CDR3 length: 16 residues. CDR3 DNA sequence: TGTGCCAGCTCACCATTCAGTGGACAGGGGGACACTGAAGCTTTCTTT. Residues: CASSPFSGQGDTEAFF.

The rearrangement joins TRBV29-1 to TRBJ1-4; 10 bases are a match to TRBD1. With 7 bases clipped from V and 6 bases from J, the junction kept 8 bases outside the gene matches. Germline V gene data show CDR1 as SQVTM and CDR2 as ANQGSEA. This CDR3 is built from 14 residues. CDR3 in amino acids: CSARGTGADEKLFF. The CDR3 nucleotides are TGCAGCGCCCGCGGGACAGGGGCGGATGAAAAACTGTTTTTT.

The CDR3 DNA sequence: TGCAGCGTTGAAGGGACAGAGTATGGCTACACCTTC. Translating gives CSVEGTEYGYTF. The J gene is TRBJ1-2, the V gene TRBV29-1; D perhaps matches TRBD1 (6 bases). The germline V gene has CDR1 SQVTM and CDR2 ANQGSEA. The CDR3 runs 12 residues. V lost 1 base and J 5 bases, leaving 8 bases between the germline ends.

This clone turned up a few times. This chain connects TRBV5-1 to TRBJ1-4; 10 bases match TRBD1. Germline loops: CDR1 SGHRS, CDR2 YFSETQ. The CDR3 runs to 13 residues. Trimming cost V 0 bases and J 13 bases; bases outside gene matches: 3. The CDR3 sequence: CASSLDRTGGLFF. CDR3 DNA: TGCGCCAGCAGCTTGGACAGGACAGGGGGACTGTTTTTT.

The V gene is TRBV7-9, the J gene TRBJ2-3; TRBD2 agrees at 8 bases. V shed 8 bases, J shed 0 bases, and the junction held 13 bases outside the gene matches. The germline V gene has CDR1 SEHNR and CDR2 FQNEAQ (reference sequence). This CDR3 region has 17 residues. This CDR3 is CASRRPGGRGSTDTQYF. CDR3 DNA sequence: TGTGCCAGCCGCCGACCGGGGGGGAGGGGAAGCACAGATACGCAGTATTTT.

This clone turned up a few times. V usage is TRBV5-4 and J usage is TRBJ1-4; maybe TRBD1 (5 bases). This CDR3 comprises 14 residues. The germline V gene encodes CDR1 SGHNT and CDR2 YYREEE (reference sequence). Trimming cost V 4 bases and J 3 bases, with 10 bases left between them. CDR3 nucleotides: TGTGCCAGCAGCGCCAGGGTGTCTAATGAAAAACTGTTTTTT. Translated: CASSARVSNEKLFF.

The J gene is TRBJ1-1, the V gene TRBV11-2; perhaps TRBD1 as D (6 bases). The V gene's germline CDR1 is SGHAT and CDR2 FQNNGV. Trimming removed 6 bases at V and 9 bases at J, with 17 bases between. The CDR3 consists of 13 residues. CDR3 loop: CASREGGGLQAFF. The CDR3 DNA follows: TGTGCCAGCAGGGAGGGGGGGGGCCTTCAAGCTTTCTTT.

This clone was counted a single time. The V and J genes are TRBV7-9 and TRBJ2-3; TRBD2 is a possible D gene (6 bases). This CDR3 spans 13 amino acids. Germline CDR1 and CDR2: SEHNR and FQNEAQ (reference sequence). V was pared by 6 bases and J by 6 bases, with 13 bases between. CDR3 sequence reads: CASSPLGGDTQYF. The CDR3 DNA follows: TGTGCCAGCAGTCCTTTGGGAGGCGATACGCAGTATTTT.

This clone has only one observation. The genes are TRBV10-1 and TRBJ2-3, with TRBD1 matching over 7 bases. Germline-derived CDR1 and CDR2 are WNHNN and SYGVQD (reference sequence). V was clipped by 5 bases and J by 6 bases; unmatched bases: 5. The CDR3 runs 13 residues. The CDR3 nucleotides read TGCGCCAGCAGTCCCGGACAGGCGGATACGCAGTATTTT. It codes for CASSPGQADTQYF.

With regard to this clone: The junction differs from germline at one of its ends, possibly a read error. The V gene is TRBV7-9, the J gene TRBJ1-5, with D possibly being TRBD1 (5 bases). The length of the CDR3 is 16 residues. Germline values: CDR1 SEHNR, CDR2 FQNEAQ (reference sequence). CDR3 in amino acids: CSSSLALIGDNQPQHF. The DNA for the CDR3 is TGTTCCAGCAGCTTAGCGTTAATAGGGGACAATCAGCCCCAGCATTTT.

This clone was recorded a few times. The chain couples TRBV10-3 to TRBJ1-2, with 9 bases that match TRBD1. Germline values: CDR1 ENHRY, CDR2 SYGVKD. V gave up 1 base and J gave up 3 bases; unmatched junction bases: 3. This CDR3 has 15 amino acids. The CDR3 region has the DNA TGTGCCATCAGTGAGTTAGGACAGGGGTACTATGGCTACACCTTC. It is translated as CAISELGQGYYGYTF.

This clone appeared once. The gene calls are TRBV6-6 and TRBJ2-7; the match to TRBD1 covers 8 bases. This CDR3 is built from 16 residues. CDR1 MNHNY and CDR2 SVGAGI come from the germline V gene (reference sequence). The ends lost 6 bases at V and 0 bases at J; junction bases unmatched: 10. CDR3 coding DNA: TGTGCCAGCAGGGGGAGTGGACAGGGAATCTCCTACGAGCAGTACTTC. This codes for CASRGSGQGISYEQYF.

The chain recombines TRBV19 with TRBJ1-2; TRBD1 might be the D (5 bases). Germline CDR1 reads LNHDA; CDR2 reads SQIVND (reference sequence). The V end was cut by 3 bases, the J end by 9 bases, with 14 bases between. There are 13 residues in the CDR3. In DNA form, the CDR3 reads TGTGCCAGTAGTATTAGCCGACAGAAGAGCTACACCTTC. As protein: CASSISRQKSYTF.

CDR3 loop: CASRSQGAYGYTF. In DNA form, the CDR3 reads TGTGCCAGTAGGAGTCAGGGGGCCTATGGCTACACCTTC. The rearrangement uses TRBV19 and TRBJ1-2; 8 bases fit TRBD1. This CDR3 comprises 13 residues. The V gene's germline CDR1 is LNHDA and CDR2 SQIVND (reference sequence). V shed 6 bases and J 4 bases; nucleotides not matched to a gene: 4.

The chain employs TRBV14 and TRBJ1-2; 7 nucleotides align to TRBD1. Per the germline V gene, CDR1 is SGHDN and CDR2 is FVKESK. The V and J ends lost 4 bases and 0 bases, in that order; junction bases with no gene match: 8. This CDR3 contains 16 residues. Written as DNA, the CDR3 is TGTGCCAGCAGCCGTGGACAGGCCCGCCCTAACTATGGCTACACCTTC. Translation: CASSRGQARPNYGYTF. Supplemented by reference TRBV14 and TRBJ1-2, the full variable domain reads EAGVTQFPSHSVIEKGQTVTLRCDPISGHDNLYWYRRVMGKEIKFLLHFVKESKQDESGMPNNRFLAERTGGTYSTLKVQPAELEDSGVYFCASSRGQARPNYGYTFGSGTRLTVV.

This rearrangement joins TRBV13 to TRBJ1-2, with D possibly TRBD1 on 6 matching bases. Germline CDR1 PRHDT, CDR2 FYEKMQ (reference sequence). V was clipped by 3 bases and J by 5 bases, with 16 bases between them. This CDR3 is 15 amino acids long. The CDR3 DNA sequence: TGTGCCAGCAGCTTGGTCGGGGGGCGCGGATATGGCTACACCTTC. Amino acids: CASSLVGGRGYGYTF.

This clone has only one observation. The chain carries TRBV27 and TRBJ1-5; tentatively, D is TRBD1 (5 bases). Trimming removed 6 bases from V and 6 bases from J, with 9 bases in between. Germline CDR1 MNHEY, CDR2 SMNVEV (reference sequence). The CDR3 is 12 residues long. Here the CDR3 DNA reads TGTGCCAGCAGCTCGGGGGGTCAGCCCCAGCATTTT. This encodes CASSSGGQPQHF.

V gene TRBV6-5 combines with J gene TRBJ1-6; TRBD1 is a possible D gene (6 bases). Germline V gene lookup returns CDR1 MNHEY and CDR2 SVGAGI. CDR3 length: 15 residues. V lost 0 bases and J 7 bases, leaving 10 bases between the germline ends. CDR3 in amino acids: CASSYSGHANSPLHF. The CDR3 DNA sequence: TGTGCCAGCAGTTACTCGGGACACGCCAATTCACCCCTCCACTTT.

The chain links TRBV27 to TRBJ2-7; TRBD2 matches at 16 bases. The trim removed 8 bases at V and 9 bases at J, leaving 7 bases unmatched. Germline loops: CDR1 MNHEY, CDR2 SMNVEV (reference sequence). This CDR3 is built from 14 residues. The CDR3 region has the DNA TGTGCCAGCGGGACTAGCGGGAGGGCCAGTGGGCAGTACTTC. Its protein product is CASGTSGRASGQYF.

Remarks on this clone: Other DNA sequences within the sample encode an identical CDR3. CDR3: CASSQGRTYEQYF. CDR3 nucleotide sequence: TGCGCCAGCAGCCAAGGCAGGACCTACGAGCAGTACTTC. The genes are TRBV4-1 and TRBJ2-7; no clear D gene. Germline V CDR1 and CDR2: MGHRA, YSYEKL. Deletions cut 1 base from V and 2 bases from J, with 6 bases between. The CDR3 runs 13 residues.

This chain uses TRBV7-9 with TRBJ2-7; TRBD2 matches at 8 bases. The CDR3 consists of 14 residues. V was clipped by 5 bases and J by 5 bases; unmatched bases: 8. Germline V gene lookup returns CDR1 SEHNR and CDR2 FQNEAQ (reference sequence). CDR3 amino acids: CASSLSGSVNEQYF. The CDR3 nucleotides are TGTGCCAGCAGCCTGAGCGGGAGTGTAAACGAGCAGTACTTC.

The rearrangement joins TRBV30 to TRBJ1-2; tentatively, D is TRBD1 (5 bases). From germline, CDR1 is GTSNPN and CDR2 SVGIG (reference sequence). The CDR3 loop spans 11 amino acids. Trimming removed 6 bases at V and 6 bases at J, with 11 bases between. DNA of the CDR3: TGTGCCTGCCAGGGTAGTCATGGCTACACCTTC. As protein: CACQGSHGYTF. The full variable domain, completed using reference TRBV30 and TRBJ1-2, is SQTIHQWPATLVQPVGSPLSLECTVEGTSNPNLYWYRQAAGRGLQLLFYSVGIGQISSEVPQNLSASRPQDRQFILSSKKLLLSDSGFYLCACQGSHGYTFGSGTRLTVV.

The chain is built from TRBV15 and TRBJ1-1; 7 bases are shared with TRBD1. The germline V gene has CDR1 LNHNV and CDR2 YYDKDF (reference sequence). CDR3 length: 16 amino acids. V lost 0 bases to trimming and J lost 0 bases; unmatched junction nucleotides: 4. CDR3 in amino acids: CATSRDFGTVNTEAFF. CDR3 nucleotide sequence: TGTGCCACCAGCAGAGATTTTGGGACAGTGAACACTGAAGCTTTCTTT.

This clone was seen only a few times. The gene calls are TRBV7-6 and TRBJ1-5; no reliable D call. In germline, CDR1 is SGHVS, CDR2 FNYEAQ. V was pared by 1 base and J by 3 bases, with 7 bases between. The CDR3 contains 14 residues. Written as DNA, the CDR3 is TGTGCCAGCAGCTTAGGAGGAGTCAATCAGCCCCAGCATTTT. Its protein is CASSLGGVNQPQHF.

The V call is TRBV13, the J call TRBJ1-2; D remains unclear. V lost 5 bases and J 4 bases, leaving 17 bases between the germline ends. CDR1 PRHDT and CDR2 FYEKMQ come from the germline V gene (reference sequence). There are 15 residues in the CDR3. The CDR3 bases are TGTGCCAGCAGCCCCGGACTCCGTGAGTTCTATGGCTACACCTTC. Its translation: CASSPGLREFYGYTF.